This TCR beta chain appears in the sequencing data of a study of T cell responses to AZD1222 COVID-19 vaccine. Losses at the gene ends were 6 bases for V and 1 base for J; bases not matched to a gene: 13. This CDR3 is built from 20 residues. CDR1 is SGHNT, CDR2 YENEEA, per germline. Sequenced by immunoSEQ multiplex PCR; TCRdb stores in-frame clones only, minus some. The repertoire has 150,000 to 200,000 clones, about 92% of them found once; the top ten carry approximately 2.5%. The chain joins TRBV11-3 to TRBJ2-2; 14 nucleotides align to TRBD2. This TCR came from an adult in good health. This sample comprised peripheral blood, obtained on day 0 of AZD1222 vaccination. The CDR3 region is CASRGWGLAGENGNTGELFF. As DNA, the CDR3 is TGTGCCAGCAGGGGATGGGGACTAGCGGGAGAAAATGGGAACACCGGGGAGCTGTTTTTT. The complete variable domain, with remaining parts taken from reference TRBV11-3 and TRBJ2-2, reads EAGVVQSPRYKIIEKKQPVAFWCNPISGHNTLYWYLQNLGQGPELLIRYENEEAVDDSQLPKDRFSAERLKGVDSTLKIQPAELGDSAVYLCASRGWGLAGENGNTGELFFGEGSRLTVL.